A single T cell receptor beta chain is shown here with its context. Antigen unknown. These data originate in a study of T cell responses to AZD1222 COVID-19 vaccine. Study observations and caveats: Vaccination with two AZD1222 doses was followed by a rise in Spike-specific TCR breadth and depth. At baseline, seropositivity was found in only 5 to 7 AZD1222 recipients.

Second-dose groups at about 4 or about 12 weeks were pooled. Method: immunoSEQ multiplex PCR; TCRdb's copy keeps in-frame clones and lacks some. The sample lists 100,000 to 120,000 clones, roughly 89% occurring once. The specimen comprised peripheral blood, sampled 28 days after the second AZD1222 dose. The sequence came from an adult who received the AZD1222 COVID-19 vaccine.

In DNA, the CDR3 is TGTGCCAGCAGCGTAGGAGGCGCGAAGCGAGGGGAGACCCAGTACTTC. Amino acids: CASSVGGAKRGETQYF. This chain uses TRBV9 with TRBJ2-5; TRBD2 might be the D (5 bases). Germline lookup yields CDR1 SGDLS and CDR2 YYNGEE. This CDR3 contains 16 residues. Between the trimmed V and J ends, which lost 0 bases and 5 bases, there was a span of 17 bases.